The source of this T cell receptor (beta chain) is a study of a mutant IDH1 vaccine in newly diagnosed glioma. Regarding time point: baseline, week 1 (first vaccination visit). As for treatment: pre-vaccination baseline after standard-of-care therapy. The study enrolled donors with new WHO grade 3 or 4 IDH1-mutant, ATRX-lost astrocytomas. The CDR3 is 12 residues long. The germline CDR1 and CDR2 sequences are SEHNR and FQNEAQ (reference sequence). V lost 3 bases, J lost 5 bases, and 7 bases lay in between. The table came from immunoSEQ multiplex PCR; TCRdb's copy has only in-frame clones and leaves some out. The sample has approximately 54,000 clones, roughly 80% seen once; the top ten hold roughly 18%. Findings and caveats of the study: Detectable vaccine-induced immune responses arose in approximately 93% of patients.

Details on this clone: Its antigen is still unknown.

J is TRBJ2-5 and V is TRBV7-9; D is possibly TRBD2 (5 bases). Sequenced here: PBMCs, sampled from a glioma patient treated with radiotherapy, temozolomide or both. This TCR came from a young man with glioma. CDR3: CASSFGMETQYF. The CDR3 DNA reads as TGTGCCAGCAGCTTCGGGATGGAGACCCAGTACTTC.